This T cell receptor beta chain stems from a study of monozygotic twins with inflammatory bowel disease. Notes on the study in general: Healthy co-twins showed greater TCRbeta diversity (inverse Simpson) than IBD patients. A lone strong IBD-associated signal or clonotype found no support. Patient repertoires may have gained variability from differing immunosuppressive treatments.

TCRdb reworked the 5' RACE reads into one entry per CDR3 protein, no DNA. The repertoire table contains some 440,000 distinct CDR3 sequences. To note about this clonotype: What it binds is not known.

CDR1 and CDR2 (germline): LGHNA, YNFKEQ. The CDR3 consists of 14 residues. The sequence was obtained from a human donor with ulcerative colitis or Crohn's disease, or a healthy co-twin of an affected twin (not recorded which). Sequences were obtained from blood. The V gene is TRBV4-2, the J gene TRBJ1-6; the D call from TCRdb, TRBD1, cannot be confirmed without DNA. CDR3 sequence: CASSQAGLGSPLHF.